This T cell receptor (beta chain) stems from a study of neoadjuvant anti-PD-1 for oral cavity cancer. No culture or expansion preceded analysis of these blood cells. The CDR3 totals 12 residues. Trimming left V 6 bases short and J 9 bases short, with 12 bases between. Germline CDR1 is SNHLY and CDR2 is FYNNEI. Libraries were prepared by immunoSEQ multiplex PCR; TCRdb keeps only in-frame clonotypes and omits some of them. The table has under 20,000 clones, about three fifths seen once; the top ten hold roughly 2.8%. The sample consisted of PBMCs, taken before nivolumab (anti-PD-1) treatment. The sequence came from a person aged 40 to 85 with oral cavity squamous cell carcinoma. The chain joins TRBV2 to TRBJ2-4, with D possibly being TRBD2 (5 bases). In DNA form, the CDR3 reads TGTGCCAGCAGCCCGCAGCGGAGCATTCAGTACTTC. Translated: CASSPQRSIQYF. The full variable domain, completed using reference TRBV2 and TRBJ2-4, is EPEVTQTPSHQVTQMGQEVILRCVPISNHLYFYWYRQILGQKVEFLVSFYNNEISEKSEIFDDQFSVERPDGSNFTLKIRSTKLEDSAMYFCASSPQRSIQYFGAGTRLSVL.